The entry below describes one TCR beta chain. Its specificity is not known. The record originates from a study of T-cell reconstitution after alpha-beta-depleted transplantation in children. TCRbeta library preparation incorporated unique molecular identifiers. MiXCR was run by TCRdb on the PCR reads, yielding one entry per CDR3 protein. This table has 780,000 or so distinct CDR3 sequences, under 20% appearing once. With V trimmed by 7 bases and J by 0 bases, 3 bases remained unmatched. The CDR3 is made up of 14 amino acids. Study outcomes and limitations: Where alpha-beta T cells came from about two months after transplant was reportedly several hundred expanded graft clones.

The receptor comes from a male patient younger than 18 who had a stem cell transplant for acute lymphoblastic leukemia, so the T cells may come from the graft donor. Here the sequenced sample was PBMCs, mostly from graft donor cells, taken 360 days after TCRalphabeta/CD19-depleted stem cell transplant. V and J are TRBV12-3 or TRBV12-4 and TRBJ2-7; TRBD2 matches at 10 bases. CDR3 sequence (DNA): TGTGCCAGCAAACTAGCGGGAAGCTCCTACGAGCAGTACTTC. Translating it yields CASKLAGSSYEQYF.